The rows below give T cell receptor beta chains drawn from one sample of a study of shared clonotypes between healthy human individuals. Assay used: immunoSEQ multiplex PCR; TCRdb lists only in-frame clones, some missing. The sample holds 2 million to 2.5 million clones; 85% to 95% are singletons and the top ten take 0.35% to 0.45%. The sequencing input was naive CD4+ T cells from PBMCs. These receptors were taken from a man aged 18 to 30 in good health. Some clones in this sample may be carry-over from other donors' samples. Both conserved end residues are part of each CDR3. The order of the fields is J gene, V gene, D gene, CDR3 length, CDR3 DNA, CDR3 protein. D genes are given only for firm matches.

TRBJ2-3 TRBV27 . 15 TGTGCCAGCGGTCGGGCCTTGGGGGGAGCAGATACGCAGTATTTT CASGRALGGADTQYF
TRBJ1-1 TRBV27 . 16 TGTGCCAGCAGTTGGGCCGGGGGGTCTTACTCCACTGAAGCTTTCTTT CASSWAGGSYSTEAFF
TRBJ1-1 TRBV9 . 15 TGTGCCAGCAGCGCCGGGGGAGGGTACGTCACTGAAGCTTTCTTT CASSAGGGYVTEAFF
TRBJ2-7 TRBV5-1 TRBD1 13 TGCGCCAGCAGGACAGGGGATTTATACGAGCAGTACTTC CASRTGDLYEQYF
TRBJ1-4 TRBV7-2 . 15 TGTGCCAGCAGCTTAGGAGGGATTAAGGGTGAAAAACTGTTTTTT CASSLGGIKGEKLFF
TRBJ2-1 TRBV28 . 13 TGTGCCAGCACCGGCCTCTGGGACAATGAGCAGTTCTTC CASTGLWDNEQFF
TRBJ1-2 TRBV19 . 13 TGTGCCAGTAGTAACCGACAGAGCTATGGCTACACCTTC CASSNRQSYGYTF
TRBJ1-1 TRBV6-5 . 13 TGTGCCAGCGGTAAACAGGGTACCCCTGAAGCTTTCTTT CASGKQGTPEAFF
TRBJ1-1 TRBV28 TRBD1 14 TGTGCCAGCATATTTCAGGGGGCGAGGACTGAAGCTTTCTTT CASIFQGARTEAFF
TRBJ1-1 TRBV4-1 . 14 TGCGCCAGCAGCCCGCGGGGGGTAGGGACTGAAGCTTTCTTT CASSPRGVGTEAFF
TRBJ2-2 TRBV9 . 16 TGTGCCAGCAGCGTAGCTGGGCCTTCGAACACCGGGGAGCTGTTTTTT CASSVAGPSNTGELFF
TRBJ2-7 TRBV7-3 . 14 TGTGCCAGCAGCTTAACGTGGCTAGCAGGCGAGCAGTACTTC CASSLTWLAGEQYF
TRBJ2-7 TRBV5-1 TRBD2 14 TGCGCCAGCAGCAGGACTAGCGGAGCTATCGAGCAGTACTTC CASSRTSGAIEQYF
TRBJ2-3 TRBV6-1 TRBD2 15 TGTGCCAGCAGAGGGAGCGGGAGAATCACAGATACGCAGTATTTT CASRGSGRITDTQYF
TRBJ2-2 TRBV18 TRBD2 16 TGTGCCAGCTCACTTCGACTAGCGGGAGGTACCGGGGAGCTGTTTTTT CASSLRLAGGTGELFF
TRBJ2-3 TRBV5-1 TRBD2 17 TGCGCCAGCAGCTCGGGACTAGCGGGATTGCTCACAGATACGCAGTATTTT CASSSGLAGLLTDTQYF
TRBJ2-7 TRBV5-1 TRBD1 13 TGCGCCAGCAGGAGGCCAGGGGGTGGCGAGCAGTACTTC CASRRPGGGEQYF
TRBJ1-2 TRBV11-1 TRBD1 14 TGTGCCAGCAGCCCGGGACAGTACATTCCGGGCTACACCTTC CASSPGQYIPGYTF
TRBJ2-2 TRBV7-9 . 14 TGTGCCAGCAGCTTAATTGCGAACACCGGGGAGCTGTTTTTT CASSLIANTGELFF
TRBJ2-7 TRBV28 . 15 TGTGCCAGCAGTTTATACTCGACAGGTCGATACGAGCAGTACTTC CASSLYSTGRYEQYF
TRBJ2-7 TRBV11-3 TRBD1 15 TGTGCCAGCAGCCGGACCCGGGACAGGGTAAACGAGCAGTACTTC CASSRTRDRVNEQYF
TRBJ2-2 TRBV28 . 11 TGTGCCAGGAGATTCGGCGGGGAGCTGTTTTTT CARRFGGELFF
TRBJ2-7 TRBV28 TRBD2 14 TGTGCCAGCCAACTTTCCCGGGGAGGGAACGAGCAGTACTTC CASQLSRGGNEQYF